The 3 T cell receptor beta chains reported below all come from one sample, sequenced in a study of shared clonotypes between healthy human individuals. Profiling relied on immunoSEQ multiplex PCR, and the TCRdb table lists in-frame clones only, not all of them. The data hold roughly 220,000 clones, with under 80% observed a single time. Source material: memory CD4+ T cells sorted from blood. Documented subset: CD45RA-negative fraction. These receptors were taken from a man in his thirties or forties in good health.

The rearrangement links TRBV29-1 to TRBJ2-2, with TRBD1 as a possible D gene (6 bases). The germline V and J ends were trimmed by 7 bases and 1 base, with 16 bases remaining between them. Germline V lookup: CDR1 SQVTM, CDR2 ANQGSEA. CDR3 length: 15 amino acids. DNA for the CDR3: TGCAGCGCGACCTGGACAGTTAAGAACACCGGGGAGCTGTTTTTT. It encodes CSATWTVKNTGELFF.

This chain uses TRBV21-1 with TRBJ2-1; the listed D gene, TRBD1, was not tested against the DNA. TRBV21-1 represents a pseudogene. The CDR3 has 15 amino acids. This CDR3 reads CASKTLQSSYNEQFF. The CDR3 bases are TGTGCCAGCAAAACCCTACAGAGCTCCTACAATGAGCAGTTCTTC.

This chain connects TRBV9 to TRBJ1-5; 7 bases agree with TRBD1. CDR3 length equals 13 residues. Germline values: CDR1 SGDLS, CDR2 YYNGEE. Trimming took 4 bases from V and 7 from J; bases not matched to a gene: 5. The CDR3 sequence: CASSRGQEQPQHF. Written as DNA, the CDR3 is TGTGCCAGCAGCAGGGGGCAAGAGCAGCCCCAGCATTTT.